A single sample is the source of the 28 T cell receptor beta chains below, sequenced in a study of blood T cell repertoires in COVID-19 (dated by TCRdb to about 2020). Libraries were constructed by the immunoSEQ multiplex PCR assay. This is the immuneACCESS table as TCRdb keeps it, with only in-frame sequences that have V and J called. A part of the clones is gone; compared with another copy, unresolved V genes explain less than half, and the rest is unexplained. This sample is represented by around 190,000 clones; over 75% of them were singletons. Of the sample, roughly 8.6% falls within the top ten clones. What was sequenced was PBMCs or T cells enriched from blood (not recorded which). Source of these receptors: a young woman who had recovered from COVID-19.

This rearrangement joins TRBV20-1 to TRBJ1-2; the D gene is possibly TRBD1 (5 bases). V gave up 3 bases and J gave up 4 bases, with 15 bases separating them. Germline CDR1 and CDR2: DFQATT and SNEGSKA (reference sequence). This CDR3 contains 14 residues. The CDR3 sequence: CSASFFQGGYGYTF. The CDR3 bases are TGCAGTGCTAGTTTTTTTCAGGGTGGCTATGGCTACACCTTC.

This sequence joins TRBV11-2 and TRBJ2-7; weak D call: TRBD1 (5 bases). This CDR3 spans 13 amino acids. The germline V and J ends were trimmed by 4 bases and 4 bases, with 11 bases remaining between them. Germline assignment: CDR1 SGHAT and CDR2 FQNNGV. Written as DNA, the CDR3 is TGTGCCAGCAGCTGGGGCCTTGATTACGAGCAGTACTTC. Translation gives CASSWGLDYEQYF.

The chain is built from TRBV28 and TRBJ1-5; TRBD1 matches at 7 bases. Germline values: CDR1 MDHEN, CDR2 SYDVKM. The junction had 10 bases not matched to a gene; V was cut back by 6 bases and J by 2 bases. The CDR3 loop spans 16 amino acids. As DNA, the CDR3 is TGTGCCAGCAGGGGCCCGGGACAGCTGGGCAATCAGCCCCAGCATTTT. It yields the protein CASRGPGQLGNQPQHF.

The chain is built from TRBV7-8 and TRBJ2-7, with TRBD1 identical over 8 bases. V shed 3 bases and J 3 bases; nucleotides not matched to a gene: 13. The germline V gene encodes CDR1 SGHVS and CDR2 FQNEAQ. This CDR3 spans 17 amino acids. CDR3 amino acids: CASSFARQGAIVYEQYF. DNA of the CDR3: TGTGCCAGCAGCTTCGCGAGGCAGGGGGCCATAGTCTACGAGCAGTACTTC.

V usage is TRBV14 and J usage is TRBJ1-2; no clear D. This CDR3 spans 15 amino acids. The ends were cut back, 4 bases at V and 0 bases at J, with 12 bases in the middle. Germline V CDR1 and CDR2: SGHDN, FVKESK. CDR3 loop: CASSPGLWSNYGYTF. CDR3 nucleotide sequence: TGTGCCAGCAGCCCGGGGTTGTGGTCTAACTATGGCTACACCTTC. Full variable domain (remainder filled in from reference TRBV14 and TRBJ1-2): EAGVTQFPSHSVIEKGQTVTLRCDPISGHDNLYWYRRVMGKEIKFLLHFVKESKQDESGMPNNRFLAERTGGTYSTLKVQPAELEDSGVYFCASSPGLWSNYGYTFGSGTRLTVV.

The gene calls are TRBV3-1 (or the pseudogene TRBV3-2) and TRBJ2-1; the match to TRBD2 covers 11 bases. V shed 4 bases and J 6 bases; nucleotides not matched to a gene: 11. The CDR3 loop spans 17 amino acids. Germline V gives CDR1 LGHDT, CDR2 YNNKEL (reference sequence). The CDR3 loop is CASSPSGLAVISNEQFF. For the CDR3, the DNA is TGTGCCAGCAGCCCCTCGGGACTAGCGGTAATTTCCAATGAGCAGTTCTTC.

The chain links TRBV30 to TRBJ2-1; D not resolved. V was trimmed by 0 bases and J by 8 bases, leaving 11 bases between them. The CDR3 length is 13 residues. Germline lookup yields CDR1 GTSNPN and CDR2 SVGIG (reference sequence). CDR3 amino acids: CAWSVIPSDEQFF. The CDR3 DNA follows: TGTGCCTGGAGTGTAATACCCAGCGATGAGCAGTTCTTC.

The chain employs TRBV19 and TRBJ1-5; 7 nucleotides agree with TRBD1. Germline assignment: CDR1 LNHDA and CDR2 SQIVND (reference sequence). The CDR3 covers 15 residues. V dropped 4 bases and J dropped 2; count of bases not matched to a gene: 5. The CDR3 DNA reads TGTGCCAGTAGTAAGACAGGGACGGGCAATCAGCCCCAGCATTTT. Protein sequence: CASSKTGTGNQPQHF.

As DNA, the CDR3 is TGTGCCTGGAGTGTACGCGGTAGACAGGAGAGGGGAAACACCATATATTTT. Its translation is CAWSVRGRQERGNTIYF. The chain links TRBV30 to TRBJ1-3, with D tentatively TRBD1 (6 bases). Trimming left V 0 bases short and J 4 bases short, with 19 bases between. From germline, CDR1 is GTSNPN and CDR2 SVGIG (reference sequence). The CDR3 has 17 residues.

This chain uses TRBV6-2 or TRBV6-3 with TRBJ2-7, with 10 nucleotides matching TRBD1. This CDR3 has 13 amino acids. The junction had 4 bases not matched to a gene; V was cut back by 6 bases and J by 5 bases. The germline V gene has CDR1 MNHEY and CDR2 SVGEGT. The CDR3 DNA is TGTGCCAGCAGCTGGGACAGGGGTAACGAGCAGTACTTC. Protein sequence: CASSWDRGNEQYF.

In its sample, this clone was seen once. This sequence joins TRBV7-8 and TRBJ2-5, with TRBD2 identical over 10 bases. The CDR3 is 17 amino acids. The germline V gene encodes CDR1 SGHVS and CDR2 FQNEAQ. V was clipped by 8 bases and J by 4 bases; unmatched bases: 16. DNA for the CDR3: TGTGCCAGCGCCTCCACGGCAAGAGCGGGGGGGGCAGAGACCCAGTACTTC. Amino acid sequence: CASASTARAGGAETQYF.

The chain employs TRBV11-1 and TRBJ1-5; D unclear. Trimming shortened V by 1 base and J by 0 bases, and 7 bases separated the two germline ends. The CDR3 sequence is 15 residues long. Germline CDR1 is SGHAT and CDR2 is FQDESV (reference sequence). The CDR3 reads CASSLDRNSNQPQHF. CDR3 in DNA: TGTGCCAGCAGCTTAGACAGAAATAGCAATCAGCCCCAGCATTTT.

This chain links TRBV5-1 with TRBJ2-7, with D possibly matching TRBD1 (6 bases). This CDR3 contains 15 residues. The germline CDR1 and CDR2 sequences are SGHRS and YFSETQ. V lost 4 bases and J lost 6, with 20 bases in between. The CDR3 region is CASSPETGIRAEQYF. The CDR3 coding sequence is TGCGCCAGCAGCCCCGAAACAGGGATCAGGGCCGAGCAGTACTTC.

The chain has TRBV19 and TRBJ1-5; weak D call: TRBD1 (6 bases). Germline values: CDR1 LNHDA, CDR2 SQIVND (reference sequence). The CDR3 spans 15 residues. Trimming shortened V by 5 bases and J by 6 bases, and 17 bases separated the two germline ends. CDR3 protein: CASSEGGAHGQPQHF. The CDR3 DNA is TGTGCCAGTAGTGAGGGGGGGGCGCATGGTCAGCCCCAGCATTTT.

V usage is TRBV5-1 and J usage is TRBJ2-2, with 9 bases matching TRBD2. V lost 7 bases to trimming and J lost 5 bases; unmatched junction nucleotides: 12. Germline V CDR1 and CDR2: SGHRS, YFSETQ. The CDR3 contains 16 residues. This CDR3 is CASSKIAGVGTGELFF. CDR3 coding DNA: TGCGCCAGCTCAAAGATAGCGGGAGTAGGGACCGGGGAGCTGTTTTTT.

This chain joins TRBV5-4 and TRBJ1-2; no reliable D call. Germline V gene lookup returns CDR1 SGHNT and CDR2 YYREEE (reference sequence). This CDR3 has 16 amino acids. Trimming took 0 bases from V and 0 from J, leaving 12 bases between them. For the CDR3, the DNA is TGTGCCAGCAGCTTGGCCGCGAGTGGAGCTAACTATGGCTACACCTTC. It encodes CASSLAASGANYGYTF.

The gene calls are TRBV5-1 and TRBJ2-3; 11 positions match TRBD2. The trim removed 2 bases at V and 6 bases at J, leaving 8 bases unmatched. CDR1 is SGHRS and CDR2 is YFSETQ in the germline V gene. This CDR3 is 16 amino acids long. CDR3 DNA: TGCGCCAGCAGCTTTCAACTAGCGGGGGCTCGGGATACGCAGTATTTT. Amino acid sequence: CASSFQLAGARDTQYF.

The rearrangement joins TRBV2 to TRBJ2-7; D perhaps matches TRBD2 (5 bases). The CDR3 contains 14 residues. The germline V gene has CDR1 SNHLY and CDR2 FYNNEI. Trimming pared 7 bases from V and 5 bases from J, leaving 18 bases between. CDR3 bases: TGTGCCAGCAACGCCCTAGCAGGCTTCGACGAGCAGTACTTC. It yields the protein CASNALAGFDEQYF. Combining the CDR3 with reference TRBV2 and TRBJ2-7 gives the whole variable domain EPEVTQTPSHQVTQMGQEVILRCVPISNHLYFYWYRQILGQKVEFLVSFYNNEISEKSEIFDDQFSVERPDGSNFTLKIRSTKLEDSAMYFCASNALAGFDEQYFGPGTRLTVT.

J is TRBJ1-4 and V is TRBV5-1, with D unclear. Trimming stripped 7 bases from V and 7 bases from J, with 14 bases between. Germline CDR1 reads SGHRS; CDR2 reads YFSETQ. This CDR3 comprises 13 residues. This CDR3 reads CASSISLGEKLFF. The CDR3 coding sequence is TGCGCCAGCTCGATAAGCCTAGGTGAAAAACTGTTTTTT.

The genes are TRBV5-1 and TRBJ2-5; 11 bases line up with TRBD2. The CDR3 contains 16 residues. Germline CDR1 and CDR2: SGHRS and YFSETQ. V lost 0 bases to trimming and J lost 2 bases; unmatched junction nucleotides: 3. The CDR3 nucleotides read TGCGCCAGCAGCTTGGCCGGGACTAGCGGACAAGAGACCCAGTACTTC. Its translation: CASSLAGTSGQETQYF.

CDR3 DNA: TGTGCCAGTAGTATCCACAGGGATTTCGACTACGAGCAGTACTTC. Its translation: CASSIHRDFDYEQYF. This sequence joins TRBV19 and TRBJ2-7; weak D call: TRBD1 (6 bases). Germline V CDR1 and CDR2: LNHDA, SQIVND (reference sequence). The germline V and J ends were trimmed by 3 bases and 3 bases, with 15 bases remaining between them. This CDR3 is built from 15 residues.

The gene calls are TRBV27 and TRBJ2-7, with 11 bases lining up with TRBD2. The CDR3 is 16 amino acids. Unmatched junction bases numbered 6, after V lost 1 base and J lost 4 bases. CDR1 and CDR2 (germline): MNHEY, SMNVEV (reference sequence). DNA of the CDR3: TGTGCCAGCAGTTTATTTAAGGGACTAGCGGTTTACGAGCAGTACTTC. Translation: CASSLFKGLAVYEQYF.

The chain recombines TRBV10-1 with TRBJ2-5; 9 nucleotides agree with TRBD2. Germline V lookup: CDR1 WNHNN, CDR2 SYGVQD (reference sequence). This CDR3 spans 19 amino acids. The V segment lost 10 bases and the J segment 5 bases; nucleotides outside the gene matches: 26. DNA of the CDR3: TGCGCCACCCTTTCAACCCAAGAGGGACTAGCTAGTCTTGAGGAGACCCAGTACTTC. Protein product: CATLSTQEGLASLEETQYF.

In the case of this clone: This sample includes further DNA sequences coding for the same CDR3. The chain recombines TRBV7-2 with TRBJ1-1, with TRBD1 as a possible D gene (5 bases). Germline values: CDR1 SGHTA, CDR2 FQGNSA. The CDR3 runs to 13 residues. V gave up 3 bases and J gave up 3 bases, with 8 bases separating them. The chain's CDR3 is CASSLSGDTEAFF. The CDR3 DNA is TGTGCCAGCAGCTTGTCGGGGGACACTGAAGCTTTCTTT.

The chain employs TRBV20-1 and TRBJ1-5; no clear D. This CDR3 has 13 residues. The ends were cut back, 3 bases at V and 3 bases at J, with 9 bases in the middle. Looked up from germline, CDR1 is DFQATT and CDR2 is SNEGSKA (reference sequence). CDR3 sequence (DNA): TGCAGTGCTAGTTTGGAGATCAATCAGCCCCAGCATTTT. This gives the protein CSASLEINQPQHF.

The J gene is TRBJ2-7, the V gene TRBV20-1, with 10 positions matching TRBD1. The CDR3 has 14 residues. Germline-derived CDR1 and CDR2 are DFQATT and SNEGSKA (reference sequence). V lost 3 bases and J lost 4; bases outside the gene matches: 6. The CDR3 spells CSASGDRGTYEQYF. CDR3 in DNA: TGCAGTGCTAGTGGGGACAGGGGTACGTACGAGCAGTACTTC.

The chain employs TRBV9 and TRBJ1-5, with D uncertain. The V and J ends lost 3 bases and 12 bases respectively, with 19 bases between them. Looked up from germline, CDR1 is SGDLS and CDR2 is YYNGEE. The CDR3 is made up of 14 amino acids. The CDR3 loop is CASSAAGLGGVQHF. The CDR3 DNA reads TGTGCCAGCAGCGCAGCAGGACTTGGTGGGGTCCAGCATTTT.

This rearrangement joins TRBV7-2 to TRBJ2-1, with D possibly matching TRBD2 (5 bases). Germline lookup yields CDR1 SGHTA and CDR2 FQGNSA. The V end lost 5 bases, the J end lost 8 bases, and 16 bases lay between the germline ends. CDR3 length equals 14 residues. DNA for the CDR3: TGTGCCAGCAGCCCATCCCTCGGGCGGGATGAGCAGTTCTTC. Its protein is CASSPSLGRDEQFF.